The rows below give T cell receptor beta chains drawn from one sample of a study of T cell repertoires in cytomegalovirus infection. No antigen has been identified for these receptors. TCRdb passed the reads through MiXCR, listing each CDR3 protein once. The table has 570,000 or so distinct CDR3 sequences, 35% to 50% seen once. Material: cultured PBMCs, obtained from culture after CMV antigen stimulation. All receptors come from a human donor in good health (CMV status not recorded). Some clones in this sample may be carry-over from other donors' samples. CDR3s include the opening cysteine and the closing phenylalanine or tryptophan. The D gene is left open where the match is weak. A clone size is listed for some rows: how often the clone was seen (once, few, many), or a class if it is expanded.

clone size	D gene	J gene	V gene	CDR3 DNA	CDR3 protein
few	-	TRBJ2-4	TRBV6-1	TGTGCCAGCAGCCGTGGTCCCAAAAACATTCAGTACTTC	CASSRGPKNIQYF
few	TRBD2	TRBJ2-4	TRBV7-6	TGTGCCAGCAGCTTAGCGCTAGCGGGAGGGAAAAACATTCAGTACTTC	CASSLALAGGKNIQYF
-	-	TRBJ2-1	TRBV6-6	TGTGCCAGCAGTTACGGGACAACCTACAATGAGCAGTTCTTC	CASSYGTTYNEQFF
-	-	TRBJ2-2	TRBV14	TGTGCCAGCAGCCAAGCGCCGAACACCGGGGAGCTGTTTTTT	CASSQAPNTGELFF
many	TRBD2	TRBJ2-7	TRBV7-6	TGTGCCAGCAGCTTAGACGCTAGCGGGGCCTACGAGCAGTACTTC	CASSLDASGAYEQYF
-	-	TRBJ2-3	TRBV7-2	TGTGCCAGCAGCTTACGGGCCCAGGGGACAGATACGCAGTATTTT	CASSLRAQGTDTQYF
-	TRBD1	TRBJ1-1	TRBV12-3/TRBV12-4	TGTGCCAGCAGCCCTCGGATAGGGGGCATCACTGAAGCTTTCTTT	CASSPRIGGITEAFF
many	TRBD2	TRBJ2-1	TRBV7-2	TGTGCCAGCAGCTTAGTTTTGGTAGCGGGTTACAATGAGCAGTTCTTC	CASSLVLVAGYNEQFF
-	TRBD2	TRBJ2-5	TRBV12-3/TRBV12-4	TGTGCCAGCAGTCCGGGGACTAGCGGGAGAGGAGAGACCCAGTACTTC	CASSPGTSGRGETQYF
-	TRBD2	TRBJ2-1	TRBV6-5	TGTGCCAGCAGTTACTCCTCCGCGGAGCGGGGGGGGATATACAATGAGCAGTTCTTC	CASSYSSAERGGIYNEQFF
-	TRBD1	TRBJ2-5	TRBV18	TGTGCCAGCTCACCTTTTCTTGGCAGGGGGCAAGAGACCCAGTACTTC	CASSPFLGRGQETQYF
-	TRBD2	TRBJ2-1	TRBV7-2	TGTGCCAGCAGCCTCCACCGACTAGCGGGGGGAGCCGGGGGTCAGTTCTTC	CASSLHRLAGGAGGQFF
-	TRBD2	TRBJ2-5	TRBV12-3/TRBV12-4	TGTGCCAGCAGTACCAGACTAGCGGGGTCCCAAGAGACCCAGTACTTC	CASSTRLAGSQETQYF
-	-	TRBJ2-7	TRBV7-9	TGTGCCAGCAGCTTAGGAGGCAGTTCTAACGAGCAGTACTTC	CASSLGGSSNEQYF
few	TRBD1	TRBJ2-2	TRBV6-4	TGTGCCAGCAGTGACTCGCCGACAGGGGGTAGGAACACCGGGGAGCTGTTTTTT	CASSDSPTGGRNTGELFF
-	-	TRBJ2-2	TRBV5-4	TGTGCCAGCAGCCTGGGACTGGCGGGGCCAGGCCGGCGCGGGGAGCTGTTTTTT	CASSLGLAGPGRRGELFF
-	-	TRBJ2-1	TRBV6-5	TGTGCCAGCAGTTACCTAGGCGGGGCAACCCACAATGAGCAGTTCTTC	CASSYLGGATHNEQFF
few	TRBD2	TRBJ2-1	TRBV7-4	TGTGCCAGCAGCCCCCTTCACCGCGGGCTAGCGGGGTGTGGGGGGCAGTTCTTC	CASSPLHRGLAGCGGQFF
-	TRBD2	TRBJ2-3	TRBV20-1	TGCAGTGCTAGACCTCCAAGGGGGACTAGCGACCCAGATACGCAGTATTTT	CSARPPRGTSDPDTQYF
few	-	TRBJ2-7	TRBV11-2	TGTGCCAGCAGCACGGGACTCCCCTACGAGCAGTACTTC	CASSTGLPYEQYF
-	-	TRBJ2-5	TRBV15	TGTGCCACCAGCAGAGATAGGAGGGGGGCCCAAGAGACCCAGTACTTC	CATSRDRRGAQETQYF
-	TRBD1	TRBJ1-4	TRBV12-3/TRBV12-4	TGTGCCAGCAGTCCCCACCTAGGGACAGGGGATGAAAAACTGTTTTTT	CASSPHLGTGDEKLFF